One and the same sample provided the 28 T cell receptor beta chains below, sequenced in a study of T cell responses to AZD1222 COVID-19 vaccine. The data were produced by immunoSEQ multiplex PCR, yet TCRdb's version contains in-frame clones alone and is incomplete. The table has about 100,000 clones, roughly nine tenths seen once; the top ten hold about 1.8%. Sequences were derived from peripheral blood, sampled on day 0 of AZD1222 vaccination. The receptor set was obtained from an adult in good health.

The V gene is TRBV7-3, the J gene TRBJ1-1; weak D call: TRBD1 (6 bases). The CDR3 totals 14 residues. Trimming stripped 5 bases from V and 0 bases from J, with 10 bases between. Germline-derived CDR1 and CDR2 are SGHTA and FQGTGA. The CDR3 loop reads CASSPGQMNTEAFF. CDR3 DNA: TGTGCCAGCAGCCCCGGACAGATGAACACTGAAGCTTTCTTT. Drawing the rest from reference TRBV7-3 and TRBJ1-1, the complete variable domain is GAGVSQTPSNKVTEKGKYVELRCDPISGHTALYWYRQSLGQGPEFLIYFQGTGAADDSGLPNDRFFAVRPEGSVSTLKIQRTERGDSAVYLCASSPGQMNTEAFFGQGTRLTVV.

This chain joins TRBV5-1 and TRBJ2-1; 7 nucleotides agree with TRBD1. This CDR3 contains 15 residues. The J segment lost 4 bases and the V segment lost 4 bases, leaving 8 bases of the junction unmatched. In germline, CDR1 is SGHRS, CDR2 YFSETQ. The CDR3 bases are TGCGCCAGCAGCCCTCGACGGGACAGTTACAATGAGCAGTTCTTC. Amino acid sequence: CASSPRRDSYNEQFF.

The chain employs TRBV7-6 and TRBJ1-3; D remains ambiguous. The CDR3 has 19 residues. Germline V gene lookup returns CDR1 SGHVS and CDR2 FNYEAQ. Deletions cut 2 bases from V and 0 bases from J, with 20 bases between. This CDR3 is CASSLFLSGRQYSGNTIYF. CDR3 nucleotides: TGTGCCAGCAGCTTATTTTTATCGGGCAGACAATACTCTGGAAACACCATATATTTT.

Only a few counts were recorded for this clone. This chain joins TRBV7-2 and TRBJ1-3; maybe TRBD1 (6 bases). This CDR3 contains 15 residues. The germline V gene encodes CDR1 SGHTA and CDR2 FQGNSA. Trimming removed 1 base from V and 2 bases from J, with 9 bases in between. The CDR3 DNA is TGTGCCAGCAGCTTAGAATCAGGGGCTGGAAACACCATATATTTT. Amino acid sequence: CASSLESGAGNTIYF.

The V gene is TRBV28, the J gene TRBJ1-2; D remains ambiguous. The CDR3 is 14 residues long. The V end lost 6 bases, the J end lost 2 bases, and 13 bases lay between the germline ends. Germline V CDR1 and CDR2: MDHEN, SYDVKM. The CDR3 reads CASSSSVRNYGYTF. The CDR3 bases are TGTGCCAGCAGCTCTTCTGTCCGAAACTATGGCTACACCTTC.

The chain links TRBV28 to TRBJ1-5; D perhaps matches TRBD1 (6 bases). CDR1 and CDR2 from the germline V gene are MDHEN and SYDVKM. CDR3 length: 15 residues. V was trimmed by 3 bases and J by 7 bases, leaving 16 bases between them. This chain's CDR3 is CASSFSQGRGQPQHF. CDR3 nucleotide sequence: TGTGCCAGCAGTTTTTCACAGGGAAGGGGACAGCCCCAGCATTTT. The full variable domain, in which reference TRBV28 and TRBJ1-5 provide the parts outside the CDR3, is DVKVTQSSRYLVKRTGEKVFLECVQDMDHENMFWYRQDPGLGLRLIYFSYDVKMKEKGDIPEGYSVSREKKERFSLILESASTNQTSMYLCASSFSQGRGQPQHFGDGTRLSIL.

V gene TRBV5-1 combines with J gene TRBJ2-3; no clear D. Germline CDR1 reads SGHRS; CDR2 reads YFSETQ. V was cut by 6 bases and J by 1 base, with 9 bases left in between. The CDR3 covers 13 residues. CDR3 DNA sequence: TGCGCCAGCATCCGGGTGCGCACAGATACGCAGTATTTT. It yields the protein CASIRVRTDTQYF.

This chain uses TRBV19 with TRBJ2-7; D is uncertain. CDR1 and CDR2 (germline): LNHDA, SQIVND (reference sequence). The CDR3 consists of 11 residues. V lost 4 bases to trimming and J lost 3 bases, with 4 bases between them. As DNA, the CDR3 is TGTGCCAGTAGTAGCGGCTACGAGCAGTACTTC. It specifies CASSSGYEQYF.

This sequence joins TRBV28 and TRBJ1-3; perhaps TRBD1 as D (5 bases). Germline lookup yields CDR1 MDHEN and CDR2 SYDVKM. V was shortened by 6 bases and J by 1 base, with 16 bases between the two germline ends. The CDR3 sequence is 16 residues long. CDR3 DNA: TGTGCCAGCAGCCTCAACGAGGGGAAGTCTGGAAACACCATATATTTT. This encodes CASSLNEGKSGNTIYF. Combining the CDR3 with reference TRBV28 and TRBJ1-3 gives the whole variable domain DVKVTQSSRYLVKRTGEKVFLECVQDMDHENMFWYRQDPGLGLRLIYFSYDVKMKEKGDIPEGYSVSREKKERFSLILESASTNQTSMYLCASSLNEGKSGNTIYFGEGSWLTVV.

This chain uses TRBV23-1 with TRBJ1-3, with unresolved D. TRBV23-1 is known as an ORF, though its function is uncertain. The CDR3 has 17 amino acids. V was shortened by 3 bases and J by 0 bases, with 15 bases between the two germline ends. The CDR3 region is CASSQGLQANSGNTIYF. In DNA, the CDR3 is TGCGCCAGCAGTCAGGGCCTGCAGGCCAACTCTGGAAACACCATATATTTT.

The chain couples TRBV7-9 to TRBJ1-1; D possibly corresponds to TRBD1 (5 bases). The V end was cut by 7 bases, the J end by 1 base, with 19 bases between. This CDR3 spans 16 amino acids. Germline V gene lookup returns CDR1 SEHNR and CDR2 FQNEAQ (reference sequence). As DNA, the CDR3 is TGTGCCAGCAATCCCACGAGGAGGGGTGGGAACACTGAAGCTTTCTTT. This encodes CASNPTRRGGNTEAFF.

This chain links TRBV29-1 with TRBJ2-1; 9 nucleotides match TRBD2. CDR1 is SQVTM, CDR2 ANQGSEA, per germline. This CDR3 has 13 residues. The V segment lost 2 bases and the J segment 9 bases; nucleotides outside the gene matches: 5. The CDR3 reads CSVEFAGGGEQFF. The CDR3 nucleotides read TGCAGCGTTGAATTCGCGGGAGGGGGTGAGCAGTTCTTC.

The CDR3 coding sequence is TGTGCCAGCAGTACGGCTAGCGGGACCGCTGAGCAGTTCTTC. Protein sequence: CASSTASGTAEQFF. The V call is TRBV7-9, the J call TRBJ2-1; 9 bases are shared with TRBD2. Germline V gene lookup returns CDR1 SEHNR and CDR2 FQNEAQ (reference sequence). This CDR3 has 14 amino acids. The V and J ends lost 6 bases and 9 bases, in that order; junction bases with no gene match: 9. The variable domain in full, with the rest retrieved from reference TRBV7-9 and TRBJ2-1, is DTGVSQNPRHKITKRGQNVTFRCDPISEHNRLYWYRQTLGQGPEFLTYFQNEAQLEKSRLLSDRFSAERPKGSFSTLEIQRTEQGDSAMYLCASSTASGTAEQFFGPGTRLTVL.

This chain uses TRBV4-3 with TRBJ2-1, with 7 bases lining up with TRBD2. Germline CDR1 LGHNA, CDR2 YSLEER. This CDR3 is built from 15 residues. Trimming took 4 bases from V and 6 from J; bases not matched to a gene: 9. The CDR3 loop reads CASSLLADVGNEQFF. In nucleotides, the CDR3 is TGCGCCAGCAGCCTCCTAGCGGATGTGGGCAATGAGCAGTTCTTC.

In DNA form, the CDR3 reads TGTGCCAGCAGTAGTAGGGGGCCTCAGCCCCAGCATTTT. It encodes CASSSRGPQPQHF. The chain uses TRBV2 and TRBJ1-5; 7 bases are shared with TRBD1. The germline V gene encodes CDR1 SNHLY and CDR2 FYNNEI. The CDR3 is 13 amino acids. Trimming took 5 bases from V and 6 from J; bases not matched to a gene: 4.

The CDR3 DNA follows: TGCGCCAGCAGCCAACGACAGGGACCAGGCAAAGAGACCCAGTACTTC. Encoded protein: CASSQRQGPGKETQYF. The rearrangement joins TRBV5-1 to TRBJ2-5, with TRBD1 matching 7 bases. Germline trimming cut 4 bases from V and 3 bases from J; bases unmatched to any gene: 12. CDR1 and CDR2 from the germline V gene are SGHRS and YFSETQ. This CDR3 spans 16 amino acids.

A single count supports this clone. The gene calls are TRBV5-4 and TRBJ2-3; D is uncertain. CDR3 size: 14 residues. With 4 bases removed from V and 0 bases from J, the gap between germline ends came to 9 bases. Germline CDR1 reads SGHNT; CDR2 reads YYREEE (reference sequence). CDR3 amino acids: CASSPEPSTDTQYF. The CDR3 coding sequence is TGTGCCAGCAGCCCGGAACCGAGCACAGATACGCAGTATTTT.

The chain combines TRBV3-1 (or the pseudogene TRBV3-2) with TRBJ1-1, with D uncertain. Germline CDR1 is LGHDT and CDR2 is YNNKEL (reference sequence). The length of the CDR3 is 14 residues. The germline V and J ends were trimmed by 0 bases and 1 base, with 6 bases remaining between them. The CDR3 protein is CASSQEAGNTEAFF. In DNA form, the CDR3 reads TGTGCCAGCAGCCAAGAGGCAGGGAACACTGAAGCTTTCTTT.

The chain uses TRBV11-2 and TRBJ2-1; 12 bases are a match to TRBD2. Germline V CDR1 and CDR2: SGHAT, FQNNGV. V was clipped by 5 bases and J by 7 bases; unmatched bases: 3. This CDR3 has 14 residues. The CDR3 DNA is TGTGCCAGCAGCATGACTAGCGGGAGAAATGAGCAGTTCTTC. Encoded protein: CASSMTSGRNEQFF.

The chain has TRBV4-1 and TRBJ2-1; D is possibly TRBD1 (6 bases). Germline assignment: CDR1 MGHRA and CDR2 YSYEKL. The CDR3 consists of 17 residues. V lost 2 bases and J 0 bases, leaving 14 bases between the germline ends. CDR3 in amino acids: CASSQFSTGYSYNEQFF. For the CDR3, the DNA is TGCGCCAGCAGCCAATTTTCGACAGGCTACTCCTACAATGAGCAGTTCTTC.

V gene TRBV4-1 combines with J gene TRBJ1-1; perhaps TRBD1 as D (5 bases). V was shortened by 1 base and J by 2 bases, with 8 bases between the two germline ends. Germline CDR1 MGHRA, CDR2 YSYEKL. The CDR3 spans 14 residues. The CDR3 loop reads CASSQGGFNTEAFF. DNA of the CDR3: TGCGCCAGCAGCCAAGGGGGGTTTAACACTGAAGCTTTCTTT.

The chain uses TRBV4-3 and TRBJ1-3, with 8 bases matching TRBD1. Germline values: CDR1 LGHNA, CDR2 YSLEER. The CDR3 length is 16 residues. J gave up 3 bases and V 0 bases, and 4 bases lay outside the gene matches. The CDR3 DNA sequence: TGCGCCAGCAGCCAAGATCGACAGGGGTATGGAAACACCATATATTTT. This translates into CASSQDRQGYGNTIYF.

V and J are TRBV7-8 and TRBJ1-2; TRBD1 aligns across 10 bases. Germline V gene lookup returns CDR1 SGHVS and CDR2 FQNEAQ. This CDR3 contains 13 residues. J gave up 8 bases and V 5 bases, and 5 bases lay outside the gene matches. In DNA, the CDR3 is TGTGCCAGCAGCCTCCGGACAGGGGGAGGCTACACCTTC. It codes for CASSLRTGGGYTF.

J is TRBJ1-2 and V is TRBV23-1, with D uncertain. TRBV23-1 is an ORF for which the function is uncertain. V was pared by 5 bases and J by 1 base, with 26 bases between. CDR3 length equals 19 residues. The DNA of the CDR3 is TGCGCCAGCAGTAGATCAAACACGGGAGATAAGCTGCTTAACTATGGCTACACCTTC. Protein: CASSRSNTGDKLLNYGYTF.

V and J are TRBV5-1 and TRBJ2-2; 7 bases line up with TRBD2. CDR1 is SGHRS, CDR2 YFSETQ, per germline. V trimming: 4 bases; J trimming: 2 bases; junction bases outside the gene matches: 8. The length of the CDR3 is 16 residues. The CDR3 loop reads CASSLTGGGNTGELFF. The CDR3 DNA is TGCGCCAGCAGCCTGACGGGGGGAGGTAACACCGGGGAGCTGTTTTTT.

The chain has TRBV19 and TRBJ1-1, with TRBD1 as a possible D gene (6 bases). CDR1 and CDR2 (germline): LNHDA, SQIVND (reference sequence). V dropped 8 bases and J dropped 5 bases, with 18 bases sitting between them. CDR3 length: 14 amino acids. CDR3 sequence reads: CASEQGIVGTEAFF. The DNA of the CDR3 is TGTGCCAGTGAGCAGGGGATAGTGGGAACTGAAGCTTTCTTT.

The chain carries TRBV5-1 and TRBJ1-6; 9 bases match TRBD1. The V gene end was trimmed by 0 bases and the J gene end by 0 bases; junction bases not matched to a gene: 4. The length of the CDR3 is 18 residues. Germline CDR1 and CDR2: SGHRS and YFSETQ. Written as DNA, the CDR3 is TGCGCCAGCAGCTTGGGGGACAGGGAGAGCTCCTATAATTCACCCCTCCACTTT. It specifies CASSLGDRESSYNSPLHF.

The CDR3 DNA sequence: TGTGCCAGCAGCCCGACAGGGGGAAAGACTGAAGCTTTCTTT. Its protein product is CASSPTGGKTEAFF. The chain has TRBV14 and TRBJ1-1; 9 bases line up with TRBD1. The trim removed 4 bases at V and 5 bases at J, leaving 5 bases unmatched. In germline, CDR1 is SGHDN, CDR2 FVKESK. CDR3 length: 14 amino acids.